The clone carrying this T cell receptor beta chain was detected only once. Its antigen is unknown. This sample was included in a study of cytomegalovirus exposure and HLA in healthy donors. Whole-study results and caveats: Published work reported that the classifier diagnosed cytomegalovirus status with high specificity and sensitivity. Many donors carried some public TCRs, although rarity characterized most TCR sequences. A list of about 180 TCR beta chains associated with cytomegalovirus was given.

The PCR was carried out with 60 Vbeta primers and 13 Jbeta primers. Some clones are missing from TCRdb's copy, which holds only in-frame ones; the method was immunoSEQ multiplex PCR. Here the sample spans 120,000 or so clones, approximately 17% being singletons. Trimming left V 6 bases short and J 2 bases short, with 10 bases between. This CDR3 region has 13 residues. Germline assignment: CDR1 WSHSY and CDR2 SAAADI. The chain combines TRBV10-2 with TRBJ1-1; D possibly corresponds to TRBD1 (6 bases). The sample taken for sequencing was PBMCs. The clonotype comes from a female donor in good health and CMV-seropositive. In nucleotides, the CDR3 is TGCGCCAGCAGCCGACAGGTAAACACTGAAGCTTTCTTT. Translation gives CASSRQVNTEAFF.